The 12 T cell receptor beta chains in this list originate from one sample, sequenced in a study of CD8+ T cells in alopecia areata. RNA extraction was followed by reverse transcription into cDNA, which acted as the sequencing template. Method: immunoSEQ multiplex PCR; TCRdb's copy keeps in-frame clones and lacks some. The sample holds about 120,000 clones, and no clone turns up only once. Material: lesional skin. Receptors originate from a C3H/HeJ mouse with alopecia areata. The mouse line has the MHC haplotype H2-k.

About this clone itself: Mouse gene names and germline throughout. The read terminates 4 residues before the CDR3 end, so the remaining end is supplied by the germline J gene. This chain joins TRBV19 and TRBJ2-3, with 7 bases fitting TRBD1. CDR1 and CDR2 (germline): FNHDT, SITEND (reference sequence). CDR3 size: 16 residues. Trimming took 4 bases from V and 1 from J; bases not matched to a gene: 9. The CDR3 DNA, read in part, is TGTGCCAGCAGTCCGCTCGACAGGGCTGGTGCAGAA. Amino acids: CASSPLDRAGAE. The CDR3 as a whole reads CASSPLDRAGAETLYF.

This clone was seen at least ten times. Gene names refer to mouse genes. The read comes to an end 4 residues before the CDR3 does, leaving the germline J gene to fill in the end. V usage is TRBV13-3 and J usage is TRBJ2-1, with TRBD2 matching over 10 bases. The J segment lost 6 bases and the V segment lost 6 bases, leaving 3 bases of the junction unmatched. Per the germline V gene, CDR1 is NNHDY and CDR2 is SYVADS. The CDR3 is made up of 13 amino acids. The CDR3 sequence is CASTLGGLAEQFF. CDR3 DNA, as far as it was read: TGTGCCAGCACCCTGGGGGGGCTTGCT.

With respect to this clone: Genes here carry mouse names. Within the sample, other DNA sequences also encode this same CDR3. CDR3 residues: CASSPRDWGNTLYF. CDR3 bases read: TGTGCCAGCAGTCCTCGGGACTGGGGAAAC. The chain joins TRBV19 to TRBJ2-4; 10 bases map to TRBD2. With the read ending 4 residues before the CDR3 end, the germline J gene is used to fill in that end. The germline V gene encodes CDR1 FNHDT and CDR2 SITEND (reference sequence). The CDR3 length is 14 residues.

About this clone: These gene names are mouse names. CDR3: CASSAGGALNTLYF. The part of the CDR3 DNA that was read is TGTGCCAGCAGCGCTGGGGGGGCGCTAAAC. The rearrangement joins TRBV13-3 to TRBJ2-4; 10 bases are shared with TRBD2. The CDR3 is cut off 4 residues early in the read; its end comes from the germline J gene. The CDR3 extends over 14 amino acids. Germline V gives CDR1 NNHDY, CDR2 SYVADS. The entire variable domain, with the rest obtained from reference TRBV13-3 and TRBJ2-4, is as follows: EAAVTQSPRSKVAVTGGKVTLSCHQTNNHDYMYWYRQDTGHGLRLIHYSYVADSTEKGDIPDGYKASRPSQENFSLILELASLSQTAVYFCASSAGGALNTLYFGAGTRLSVL.

This clone was seen a handful of times. At residue 10, the DNA translation does not agree with TCRdb's protein; the protein displayed here is the one encoded by the DNA. Gene names denote mouse genes. Sequencing ends 3 residues short of the CDR3 end; the germline J gene provides the rest. This chain links TRBV19 with TRBJ1-3; D uncertain. This CDR3 region has 13 residues. From germline, CDR1 is FNHDT and CDR2 SITEND (reference sequence). Deletions cut 4 bases from V and 2 bases from J, with 7 bases between. CDR3 bases read: TGTGCCAGCAGTTCTCGTACTGGAAATACG. Amino acids: CASSSRTGNT. The full CDR3 sequence reads CASSSRTGNTLYF. Using reference TRBV19 and TRBJ1-3 for the parts outside the CDR3, the full variable domain is GGIITQTPKFLIGQEGQKLTLKCQQNFNHDTMYWYRQDSGKGLRLIYYSITENDLQKGDLSEGYDASREKKSSFSLTVTSAQKNEMAVFLCASSSRTGNTLYFGEGSRLIVV.

A note on this clone: Gene and germline names: mouse. The CDR3 extends 4 residues past the end of the read, so its final part is completed from the germline J gene. The chain couples TRBV13-3 to TRBJ1-1; D not resolved. CDR3 size: 15 residues. In germline, CDR1 is NNHDY, CDR2 SYVADS. V dropped 1 base and J dropped 0 bases, with 10 bases sitting between them. Incomplete CDR3 DNA: TGTGCCAGCAGTGATAATCAGCTTGCAAACACA. It encodes CASSDNQLANT. The full CDR3 protein is CASSDNQLANTEVFF.

This clone appeared a few times. The junction shows a germline mismatch at one end, possibly a read error. Gene names denote mouse genes. This chain's CDR3 is CVSTGDWGNYAEQFF. CDR3 DNA, as far as it was read: TGTGTTAGCACCGGGGACTGGGGGAACTATGCT. The chain joins TRBV29 to TRBJ2-1, with 11 nucleotides matching TRBD2. The read finishes 4 residues shy of the CDR3 end, and the germline J gene is used to complete it. The CDR3 spans 15 residues. Germline assignment: CDR1 MSHET and CDR2 SYDVDS. The full variable domain, in which reference TRBV29 and TRBJ2-1 provide the parts outside the CDR3, is DMKVTQMPRYLIKRMGENVLLECGQDMSHETMYWYRQDPGLGLQLIYISYDVDSNSEGDIPKGYRVSRKKREHFSLILDSAKTNQTSVYFCVSTGDWGNYAEQFFGPGTRLTVL.

This clone was seen only a few times. The protein listed by TCRdb differs at residue 10 from the translated DNA, so the DNA translation is shown. The germline and genes are mouse ones. The read gets to within 3 residues of the CDR3 end, and the germline J gene fills in the rest. V usage is TRBV19 and J usage is TRBJ1-6, with a weak D call TRBD1 (5 bases). TRBJ1-6 is designated an ORF whose function remains uncertain. Trimming left V 5 bases short and J 7 bases short, with 10 bases between. CDR3 size: 13 residues. In germline, CDR1 is FNHDT, CDR2 SITEND (reference sequence). The chain's CDR3 is CASSQGGNSPLYF. Partial CDR3 DNA: TGTGCCAGCAGCCAGGGAGGAAATTCGCCC.

A note on this clone: Gene and germline names: mouse. CDR3 DNA (partial): TGTGCCAGCAGTGATGCAGGGCAGTCAAACTCC. Translation: CASSDAGQSNS. In full, the CDR3 reads CASSDAGQSNSDYTF. V is TRBV13-3 and J is TRBJ1-2; tentative D call: TRBD1 (5 bases). Read coverage stops 4 residues before the CDR3 terminus; the germline J gene supplies the remainder. V dropped 0 bases and J dropped 0 bases, with 9 bases sitting between them. Germline lookup yields CDR1 NNHDY and CDR2 SYVADS. There are 15 residues in the CDR3.

This clone was seen many times. Gene names are mouse gene names. Coverage ceases 4 residues before the CDR3 finishes, and the germline J gene fills in the end. The V gene is TRBV1, the J gene TRBJ2-1, with 9 positions matching TRBD2. The CDR3 covers 15 residues. CDR1 is NSQYPW and CDR2 is LRSPGD in the germline V gene (reference sequence). Unmatched junction bases numbered 3, after V lost 3 bases and J lost 3 bases. The DNA read from the CDR3 is TGCACCTGCAGTGCTGGGGGGGCCCTCTATGCT. It yields the protein CTCSAGGALYA. Given in full, the CDR3 is CTCSAGGALYAEQFF.

This clone appeared a few times. The gene names given are mouse names. With the read ending 4 residues before the CDR3 end, the germline J gene is used to fill in that end. This chain connects TRBV29 to TRBJ2-2; D is unresolved. The germline gives CDR1 MSHET, CDR2 SYDVDS. The CDR3 has 14 amino acids. Trimming stripped 6 bases from V and 0 bases from J, with 8 bases between. The DNA read from the CDR3 is TGTGCTAGCAGCGAACAAGCAAACACCGGG. It codes for CASSEQANTG. From start to end, the CDR3 is CASSEQANTGQLYF.

This clone appeared a few times. The listed genes are named as in mouse. The CDR3 end falls 4 residues outside the read, so it is completed with the germline J gene. This chain connects TRBV13-3 to TRBJ2-5; TRBD1 matches at 8 bases. Germline CDR1 and CDR2: NNHDY and SYVADS. This CDR3 region has 13 residues. The CDR3 is CASRKDREDTQYF. Incomplete CDR3 DNA: TGTGCCAGCAGGAAGGACAGGGAGGAC.